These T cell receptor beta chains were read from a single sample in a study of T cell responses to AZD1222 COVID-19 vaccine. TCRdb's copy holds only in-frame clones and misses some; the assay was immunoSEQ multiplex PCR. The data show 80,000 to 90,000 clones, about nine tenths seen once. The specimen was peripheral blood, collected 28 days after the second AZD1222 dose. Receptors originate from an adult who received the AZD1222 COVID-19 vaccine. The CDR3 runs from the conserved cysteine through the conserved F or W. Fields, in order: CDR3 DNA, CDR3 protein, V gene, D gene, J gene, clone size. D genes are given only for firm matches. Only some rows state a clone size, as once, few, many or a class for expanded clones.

CDR3 DNA: TGCAGTGCTCCCATCGCCGCTGAAGCTTTCTTT
CDR3 protein: CSAPIAAEAFF
V gene: TRBV20-1
D gene: NA
J gene: TRBJ1-1
clone size: NA

CDR3 DNA: TGCAGCGTTGATGGAGGGGCAAATACGCAGTATTTT
CDR3 protein: CSVDGGANTQYF
V gene: TRBV29-1
D gene: NA
J gene: TRBJ2-3
clone size: NA

CDR3 DNA: TGTGCCAGCAGTTTTTTTTATGTGGGCTACACCTTC
CDR3 protein: CASSFFYVGYTF
V gene: TRBV28
D gene: NA
J gene: TRBJ1-2
clone size: NA

CDR3 DNA: TGTGCCAGCAGTTCAAGAGGGCACTGGAACACCGGGGAGCTGTTTTTT
CDR3 protein: CASSSRGHWNTGELFF
V gene: TRBV21-1
D gene: NA
J gene: TRBJ2-2
clone size: NA

CDR3 DNA: TGTGCCAGCAGGTTTCTCACCCCGGGGGGCACCGGGGAGCTGTTTTTT
CDR3 protein: CASRFLTPGGTGELFF
V gene: TRBV28
D gene: TRBD2
J gene: TRBJ2-2
clone size: NA

CDR3 DNA: TGTGCCAGCAGTCCCGGGACAGGGGATAATCAGCCCCAGCATTTT
CDR3 protein: CASSPGTGDNQPQHF
V gene: TRBV2
D gene: TRBD1
J gene: TRBJ1-5
clone size: NA

CDR3 DNA: TGTGCCAGCAGTTTAGGAGGGGGAGCGAATTCACCCCTCCACTTT
CDR3 protein: CASSLGGGANSPLHF
V gene: TRBV27
D gene: NA
J gene: TRBJ1-6
clone size: NA

CDR3 DNA: TGTGCCAGCAGCCGACAGCAAGAGACCCAGTACTTC
CDR3 protein: CASSRQQETQYF
V gene: TRBV5-4
D gene: NA
J gene: TRBJ2-5
clone size: NA

CDR3 DNA: TGTGCCAGCAGTTTTTCGGGACTCTCCTACGAGCAGTACTTC
CDR3 protein: CASSFSGLSYEQYF
V gene: TRBV28
D gene: NA
J gene: TRBJ2-7
clone size: NA

CDR3 DNA: TGTGCCAGCAGCTTGAGGACAGCTAATGAAAAACTGTTTTTT
CDR3 protein: CASSLRTANEKLFF
V gene: TRBV5-4
D gene: NA
J gene: TRBJ1-4
clone size: NA

CDR3 DNA: TGTGCCAGCAGCTTAGCATCCCAGGGGGCCAATCAGCCCCAGCATTTT
CDR3 protein: CASSLASQGANQPQHF
V gene: TRBV7-2
D gene: TRBD1
J gene: TRBJ1-5
clone size: NA

CDR3 DNA: TGTGCCAGCAGCGGATTCGGGGACATTCAGTACTTC
CDR3 protein: CASSGFGDIQYF
V gene: TRBV12-3/TRBV12-4
D gene: NA
J gene: TRBJ2-4
clone size: few

CDR3 DNA: TGTGCCAGCTCACCACTTCCAAACACTGAAGCTTTCTTT
CDR3 protein: CASSPLPNTEAFF
V gene: TRBV18
D gene: NA
J gene: TRBJ1-1
clone size: NA

CDR3 DNA: TGTGCCAGCAGCTTCCCCAGCGGCCTTCTCACTGAAGCTTTCTTT
CDR3 protein: CASSFPSGLLTEAFF
V gene: TRBV5-6
D gene: NA
J gene: TRBJ1-1
clone size: NA

CDR3 DNA: TGTGCCAGCAGCTTGCGAGGGAGGAAGAATGAAAAACTGTTTTTT
CDR3 protein: CASSLRGRKNEKLFF
V gene: TRBV7-8
D gene: NA
J gene: TRBJ1-4
clone size: NA

CDR3 DNA: TGTGCCAGCAGGACGACAGGGTTGAACACCGGGGAGCTGTTTTTT
CDR3 protein: CASRTTGLNTGELFF
V gene: TRBV2
D gene: TRBD1
J gene: TRBJ2-2
clone size: NA

CDR3 DNA: TGTGCAAGTCGCTTAAAGTTAAGGATCTATAGCAATCAGCCCCAGCATTTT
CDR3 protein: CASRLKLRIYSNQPQHF
V gene: TRBV12-2
D gene: NA
J gene: TRBJ1-5
clone size: few

CDR3 DNA: TGTGCCAGCAGTGAAGGGGGGGCCAGCGATGAGCAGTTCTTC
CDR3 protein: CASSEGGASDEQFF
V gene: TRBV6-4
D gene: NA
J gene: TRBJ2-1
clone size: NA

CDR3 DNA: TGTGCCAGCAGCTTGGGGTTGGGGGACACTGAAGCTTTCTTT
CDR3 protein: CASSLGLGDTEAFF
V gene: TRBV11-1
D gene: NA
J gene: TRBJ1-1
clone size: few

CDR3 DNA: TGCGCCAGCAGAGAGTATTCGGAGACCCAGTACTTC
CDR3 protein: CASREYSETQYF
V gene: TRBV10-2
D gene: NA
J gene: TRBJ2-5
clone size: NA

CDR3 DNA: TGTGCCATCCGTTTTACTGAGTTGCTTTTCTTC
CDR3 protein: CAIRFTELLFF
V gene: TRBV10-3
D gene: NA
J gene: TRBJ2-1
clone size: NA

CDR3 DNA: TGTGCCAGCAGCCCCTGGCCCCGCGGAAGCACAGATACGCAGTATTTT
CDR3 protein: CASSPWPRGSTDTQYF
V gene: TRBV7-2
D gene: NA
J gene: TRBJ2-3
clone size: few